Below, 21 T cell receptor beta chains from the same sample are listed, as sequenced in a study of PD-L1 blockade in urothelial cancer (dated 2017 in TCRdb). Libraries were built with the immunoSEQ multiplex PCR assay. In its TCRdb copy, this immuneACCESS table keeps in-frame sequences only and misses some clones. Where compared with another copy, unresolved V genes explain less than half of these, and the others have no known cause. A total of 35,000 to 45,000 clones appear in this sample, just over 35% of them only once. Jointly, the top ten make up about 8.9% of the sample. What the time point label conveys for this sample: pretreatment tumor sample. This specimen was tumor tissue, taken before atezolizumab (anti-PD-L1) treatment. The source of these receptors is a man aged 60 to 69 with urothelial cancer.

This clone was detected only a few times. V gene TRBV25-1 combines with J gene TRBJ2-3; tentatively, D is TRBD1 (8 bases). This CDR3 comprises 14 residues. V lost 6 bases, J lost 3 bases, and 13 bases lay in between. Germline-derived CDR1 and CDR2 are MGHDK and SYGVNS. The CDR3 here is CASRDRGGTDTQYF. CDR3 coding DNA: TGTGCCAGCAGAGACAGGGGAGGGACAGATACGCAGTATTTT.

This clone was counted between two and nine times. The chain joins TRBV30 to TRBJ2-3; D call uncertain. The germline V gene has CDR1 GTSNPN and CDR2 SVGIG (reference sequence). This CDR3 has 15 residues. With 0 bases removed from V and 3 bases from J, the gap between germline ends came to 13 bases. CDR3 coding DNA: TGTGCCTGGAGTGTGGCGTCCGTTTCAACAGATACGCAGTATTTT. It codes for CAWSVASVSTDTQYF. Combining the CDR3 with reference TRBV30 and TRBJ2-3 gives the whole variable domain SQTIHQWPATLVQPVGSPLSLECTVEGTSNPNLYWYRQAAGRGLQLLFYSVGIGQISSEVPQNLSASRPQDRQFILSSKKLLLSDSGFYLCAWSVASVSTDTQYFGPGTRLTVL.

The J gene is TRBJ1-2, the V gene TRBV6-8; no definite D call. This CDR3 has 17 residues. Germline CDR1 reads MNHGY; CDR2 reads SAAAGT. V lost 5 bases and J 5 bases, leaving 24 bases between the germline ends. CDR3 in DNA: TGTGCCAGCAGTCCCCGATTCACCGTCGCAACTAGGTATGGCTACACCTTC. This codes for CASSPRFTVATRYGYTF.

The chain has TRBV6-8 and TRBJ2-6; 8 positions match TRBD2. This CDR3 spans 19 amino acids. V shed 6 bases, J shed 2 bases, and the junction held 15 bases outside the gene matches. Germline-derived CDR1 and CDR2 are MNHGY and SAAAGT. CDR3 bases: TGTGCCAGCAGGGCACGAGGTAGCGGGGCCTCAACTGGGGCCAACGTCCTGACTTTC. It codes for CASRARGSGASTGANVLTF.

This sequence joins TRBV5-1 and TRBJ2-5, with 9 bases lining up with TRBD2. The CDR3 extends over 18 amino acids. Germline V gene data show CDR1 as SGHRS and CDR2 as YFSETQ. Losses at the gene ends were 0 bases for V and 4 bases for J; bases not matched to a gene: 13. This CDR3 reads CASSLASGVTSVLETQYF. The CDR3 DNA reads TGCGCCAGCAGCTTGGCTAGCGGGGTTACGTCGGTTTTAGAGACCCAGTACTTC. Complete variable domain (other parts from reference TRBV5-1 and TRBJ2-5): KAGVTQTPRYLIKTRGQQVTLSCSPISGHRSVSWYQQTPGQGLQFLFEYFSETQRNKGNFPGRFSGRQFSNSRSEMNVSTLELGDSALYLCASSLASGVTSVLETQYFGPGTRLLVL.

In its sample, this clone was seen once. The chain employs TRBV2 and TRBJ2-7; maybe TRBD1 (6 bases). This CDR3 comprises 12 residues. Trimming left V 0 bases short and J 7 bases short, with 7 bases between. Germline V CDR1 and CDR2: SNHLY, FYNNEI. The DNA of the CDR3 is TGTGCCAGCAGTGAAGCCCAGGGGGAGCAGTACTTC. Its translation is CASSEAQGEQYF.

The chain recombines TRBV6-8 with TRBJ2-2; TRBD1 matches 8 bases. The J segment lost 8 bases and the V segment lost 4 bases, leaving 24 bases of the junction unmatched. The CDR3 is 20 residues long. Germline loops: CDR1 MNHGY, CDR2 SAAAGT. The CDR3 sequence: CASSCYSSTGDVEQGGELFF. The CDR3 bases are TGTGCCAGCAGTTGCTATTCATCGACAGGGGACGTAGAACAGGGAGGGGAGCTGTTTTTT.

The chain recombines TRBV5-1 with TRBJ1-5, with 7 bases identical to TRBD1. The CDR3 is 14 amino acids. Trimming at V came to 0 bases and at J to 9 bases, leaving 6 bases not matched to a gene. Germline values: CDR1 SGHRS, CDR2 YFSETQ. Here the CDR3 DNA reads TGCGCCAGCAGCTTGGAGGGCAGGGGGGGGCCCCAGCATTTT. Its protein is CASSLEGRGGPQHF.

The CDR3 DNA sequence: TGTGCCAGCAGGGGGCTAGACAACACCGGGGAGCTGTTTTTT. It translates to CASRGLDNTGELFF. This chain connects TRBV9 to TRBJ2-2; possible D gene TRBD1, 5 bases. The CDR3 covers 14 residues. Trimming removed 5 bases at V and 2 bases at J, with 10 bases between. Germline values: CDR1 SGDLS, CDR2 YYNGEE.

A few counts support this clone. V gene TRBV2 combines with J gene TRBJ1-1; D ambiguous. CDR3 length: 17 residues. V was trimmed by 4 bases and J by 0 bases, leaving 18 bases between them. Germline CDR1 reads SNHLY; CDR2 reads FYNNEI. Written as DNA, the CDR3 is TGTGCCAGCAGTGGCGAAGTACTTACCTATATGAACACTGAAGCTTTCTTT. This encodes CASSGEVLTYMNTEAFF.

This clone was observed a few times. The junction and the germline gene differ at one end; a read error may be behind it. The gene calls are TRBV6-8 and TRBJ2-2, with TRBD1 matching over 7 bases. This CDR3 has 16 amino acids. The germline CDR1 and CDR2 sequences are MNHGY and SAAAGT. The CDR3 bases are TGTGCCAGCACCAAGGGGGCAGGGGCCGGAGAGGGGGAGCTATTTTTT. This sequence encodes CASTKGAGAGEGELFF.

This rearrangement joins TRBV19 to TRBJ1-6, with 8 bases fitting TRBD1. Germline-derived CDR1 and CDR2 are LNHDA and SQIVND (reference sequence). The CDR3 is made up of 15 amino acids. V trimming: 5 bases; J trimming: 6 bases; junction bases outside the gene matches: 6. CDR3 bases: TGTGCCAGTAGTGGACAGGGAATCCCTAATTCACCCCTCCACTTT. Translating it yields CASSGQGIPNSPLHF.

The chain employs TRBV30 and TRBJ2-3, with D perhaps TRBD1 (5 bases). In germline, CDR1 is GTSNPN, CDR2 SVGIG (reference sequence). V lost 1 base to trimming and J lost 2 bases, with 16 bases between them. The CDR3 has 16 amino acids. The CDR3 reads CAWSAGQPKFTDTQYF. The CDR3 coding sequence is TGTGCCTGGAGTGCAGGGCAGCCGAAGTTCACAGATACGCAGTATTTT.

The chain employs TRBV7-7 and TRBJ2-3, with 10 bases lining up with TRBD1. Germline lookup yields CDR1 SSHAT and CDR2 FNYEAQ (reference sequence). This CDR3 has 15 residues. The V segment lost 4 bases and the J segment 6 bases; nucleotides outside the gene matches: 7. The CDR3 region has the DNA TGTGCCAGCAGCTACCGACAGGGGGCTAAGGATACGCAGTATTTT. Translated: CASSYRQGAKDTQYF.

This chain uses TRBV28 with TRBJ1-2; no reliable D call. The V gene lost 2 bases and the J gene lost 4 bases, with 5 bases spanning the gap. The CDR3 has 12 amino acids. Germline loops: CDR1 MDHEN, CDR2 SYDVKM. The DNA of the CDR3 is TGTGCCAGCAGTTTAAGGATCTATGGCTACACCTTC. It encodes CASSLRIYGYTF.

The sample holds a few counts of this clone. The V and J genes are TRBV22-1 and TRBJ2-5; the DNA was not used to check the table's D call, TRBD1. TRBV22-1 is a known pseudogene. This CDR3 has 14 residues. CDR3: CASSRRDSQETQYF. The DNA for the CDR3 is TGTGCCAGCAGCCGCAGGGACAGCCAAGAGACCCAGTACTTC.

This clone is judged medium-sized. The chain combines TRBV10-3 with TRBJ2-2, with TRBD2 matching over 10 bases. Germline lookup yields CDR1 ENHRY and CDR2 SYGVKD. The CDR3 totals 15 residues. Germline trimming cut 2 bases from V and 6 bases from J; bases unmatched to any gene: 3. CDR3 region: CAISELAGDAGELFF. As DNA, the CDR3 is TGTGCCATCAGTGAGCTAGCGGGAGACGCCGGGGAGCTGTTTTTT.

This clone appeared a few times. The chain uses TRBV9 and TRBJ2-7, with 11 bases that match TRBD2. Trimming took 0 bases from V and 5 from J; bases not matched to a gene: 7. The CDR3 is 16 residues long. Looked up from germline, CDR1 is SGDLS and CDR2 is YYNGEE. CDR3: CASSVVASGGPHEQYF. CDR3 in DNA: TGTGCCAGCAGCGTAGTGGCTAGCGGGGGGCCCCACGAGCAGTACTTC.

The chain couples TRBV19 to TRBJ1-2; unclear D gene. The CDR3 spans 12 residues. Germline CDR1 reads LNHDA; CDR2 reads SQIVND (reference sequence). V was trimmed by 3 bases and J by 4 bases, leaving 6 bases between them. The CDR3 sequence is CASSIFGYGYTF. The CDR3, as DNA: TGTGCCAGTAGTATCTTCGGCTATGGCTACACCTTC.

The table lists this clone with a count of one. This CDR3 reads CASLTRAGTTGELFF. CDR3 nucleotide sequence: TGTGCCAGCCTAACGAGAGCGGGAACGACCGGGGAGCTGTTTTTT. The genes are TRBV28 and TRBJ2-2; the match to TRBD2 covers 7 bases. V lost 8 bases and J lost 5; bases outside the gene matches: 11. This CDR3 has 15 amino acids. Germline-derived CDR1 and CDR2 are MDHEN and SYDVKM.

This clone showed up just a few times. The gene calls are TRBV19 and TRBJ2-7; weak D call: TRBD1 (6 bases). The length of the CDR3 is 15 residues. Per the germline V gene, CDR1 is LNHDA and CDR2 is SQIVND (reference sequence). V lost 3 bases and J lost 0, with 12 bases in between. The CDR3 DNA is TGTGCCAGTAGTATGGGGGCCTCCCGCTCCTACGAGCAGTACTTC. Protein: CASSMGASRSYEQYF.